This TCR beta chain is from a study of blood T cell repertoires in COVID-19. Study summary: Italy, Spain and the United States were the sources of the convalescent and acute COVID-19 samples. From T cells, B-cell-depleted T cells, or PBMCs came the material, which was cDNA or gDNA.

In the original processing: Reference gene primer amplification yielded estimated nucleated cell counts. The data were produced by immunoSEQ multiplex PCR, yet TCRdb's version contains in-frame clones alone and is incomplete. D and trimming come from the DNA, and the V and J calls and clone size come from that table. This sample has around 160,000 clones, with approximately 87% found just once. Unmatched junction bases numbered 3, after V lost 5 bases and J lost 3 bases. This CDR3 is 14 amino acids long. Per germline, CDR1 MDHEN and CDR2 SYDVKM. Sample: peripheral blood. V and J are TRBV28 and TRBJ2-1; 8 positions match TRBD1. The origin of this receptor is an elderly man with acute or convalescent COVID-19. The CDR3: CASSPGQGYNEQFF. For the CDR3, the DNA is TGTGCCAGCAGTCCAGGACAGGGCTACAATGAGCAGTTCTTC.